These T cell receptor beta chains were read from a single sample in a study of shared clonotypes between healthy human individuals. Libraries were prepared by immunoSEQ multiplex PCR; TCRdb keeps only in-frame clonotypes and omits some of them. The sample has 1.4 million to 1.5 million clones; approximately 97% are singletons. Sequenced material: naive CD4+ T cells sorted from blood. Receptors originate from a man between 25 and 39 years old in good health. Both conserved end residues are part of each CDR3. A D gene is named only where the DNA matches it firmly. Clone size is stated in some rows and not others, as once, few, many or a class when expanded.

. TRBJ2-1 . TRBV6-6 12 CASSYSEDEQFF TGTGCCAGCAGTTACTCAGAAGATGAGCAGTTCTTC
. TRBJ1-2 . TRBV7-8 12 CASSSTNYGYTF TGTGCCAGCAGCTCTACTAACTATGGCTACACCTTC
. TRBJ2-7 . TRBV5-5 13 CASSRPRNYEQYF TGTGCCAGCAGCCGTCCAAGGAACTACGAGCAGTACTTC
TRBD1 TRBJ2-1 . TRBV10-3 13 CAIRDRGYNEQFF TGTGCCATCCGGGACAGGGGCTACAATGAGCAGTTCTTC
. TRBJ1-3 . TRBV2 14 CASSEALSGNTIYF TGTGCCAGCAGTGAAGCGCTCTCTGGAAACACCATATATTTT
TRBD1 TRBJ1-4 . TRBV5-6 15 CASSVVTGAYEKLFF TGTGCCAGCAGCGTAGTGACAGGGGCTTATGAAAAACTGTTTTTT
. TRBJ2-7 . TRBV27 14 CASKFSGGSYEQYF TGTGCCAGCAAGTTTTCAGGAGGATCCTACGAGCAGTACTTC
. TRBJ1-5 . TRBV30 10 CAWGAQPQHF TGTGCCTGGGGGGCGCAGCCCCAGCATTTT
. TRBJ2-2 . TRBV5-5 14 CASSLGPPTGELFF TGTGCCAGCAGCTTGGGCCCCCCCACCGGGGAGCTGTTTTTT
. TRBJ2-1 . TRBV6-1 15 CASTPRGTARNEQFF TGTGCCAGCACTCCTCGTGGGACTGCTCGGAATGAGCAGTTCTTC
TRBD1 TRBJ2-1 . TRBV7-2 16 CASSLRGGQGYNEQFF TGTGCCAGCAGCCTCCGTGGGGGACAGGGGTACAATGAGCAGTTCTTC
. TRBJ2-7 . TRBV6-1 12 CASRTGSGGQYF TGTGCCAGCAGGACAGGGTCGGGAGGGCAGTACTTC
TRBD1 TRBJ2-1 . TRBV29-1 11 CSVLYGTGTLF TGCAGCGTTCTTTACGGGACAGGGACGCTCTTC
. TRBJ1-4 . TRBV6-1 15 CASSAGVRANEKLFF TGTGCCAGCAGTGCCGGGGTTAGGGCTAATGAAAAACTGTTTTTT
TRBD1 TRBJ1-1 . TRBV2 15 CASSLQGGMNTEAFF TGTGCCAGCAGTCTCCAGGGGGGGATGAACACTGAAGCTTTCTTT
. TRBJ2-4 . TRBV29-1 14 CSVRQKLAKNIQYF TGCAGCGTTCGACAGAAACTAGCCAAAAACATTCAGTACTTC
. TRBJ1-2 . TRBV18 15 CASSPRTSANYGYTF TGTGCCAGCTCACCAAGAACATCCGCTAACTATGGCTACACCTTC
. TRBJ2-2 . TRBV5-1 15 CASSPLAELTGELFF TGCGCCAGCAGCCCGTTAGCGGAGCTCACCGGGGAGCTGTTTTTT
. TRBJ2-1 . TRBV21-1 18 CASSKMAVGSPPKTQQFF TGTGCCAGCAGCAAAATGGCGGTAGGATCGCCTCCGAAGACGCAGCAGTTCTTC
TRBD1 TRBJ2-1 . TRBV19 13 CASSTPHRDRQFF TGTGCCAGTAGTACACCCCACCGGGACAGGCAGTTCTTC
. TRBJ2-2 . TRBV19 15 CASSILDRSTGELFF TGTGCCAGTAGTATCTTGGACAGAAGCACCGGGGAGCTGTTTTTT
TRBD1 TRBJ2-4 . TRBV11-2 14 CASSPWSGTAAWHF TGTGCCAGCAGCCCCTGGTCCGGGACAGCCGCATGGCACTTC
TRBD2 TRBJ2-1 . TRBV9 15 CASSVTGTSAGEQFF TGTGCCAGCAGCGTGACTGGGACTAGCGCTGGTGAGCAGTTCTTC
. TRBJ2-3 . TRBV6-5 13 CASSPGGTDTQYF TGTGCCAGCAGCCCCGGCGGCACAGATACGCAGTATTTT
TRBD2 TRBJ2-7 . TRBV7-2 15 CASSLGTSATYEQYF TGTGCCAGCAGCTTAGGGACTAGCGCGACCTACGAGCAGTACTTC
. TRBJ2-3 . TRBV19 12 CASSIAPSTQYF TGTGCCAGTAGTATAGCCCCAAGCACGCAGTATTTT
TRBD1 TRBJ2-3 . TRBV15 15 CATSRGGQGTDTQYF TGTGCCACCAGCCGGGGCGGACAGGGGACAGATACGCAGTATTTT
. TRBJ1-1 . TRBV28 13 CASSIYRATEAFF TGTGCCAGCAGTATCTACAGGGCCACTGAAGCTTTCTTT
TRBD1 TRBJ2-3 . TRBV6-1 15 CASSGRDRGTDTQYF TGTGCCAGCAGTGGTAGGGACAGGGGCACAGATACGCAGTATTTT
TRBD2 TRBJ2-1 . TRBV28 15 CASSFGGRPLNEQFF TGTGCCAGCAGTTTCGGCGGGAGGCCCTTGAATGAGCAGTTCTTC
TRBD1 TRBJ1-5 once TRBV28 20 CASSFRPGTGGIGSNQPQHF TGTGCCAGCAGTTTTCGGCCCGGGACAGGGGGAATTGGCAGCAATCAGCCCCAGCATTTT
. TRBJ1-1 . TRBV6-1 13 CASSETGQTEAFF TGTGCCAGCAGTGAAACAGGGCAAACTGAAGCTTTCTTT
. TRBJ2-5 . TRBV2 13 CASSRPSTETQYF TGTGCCAGCAGTCGGCCCTCAACGGAGACCCAGTACTTC
TRBD1 TRBJ2-7 . TRBV19 14 CASSTRGQGYEQYF TGTGCCAGTAGTACCCGGGGACAGGGCTACGAGCAGTACTTC
. TRBJ1-1 . TRBV5-1 14 CASSLEGQNTEAFF TGCGCCAGCAGCTTGGAGGGCCAGAACACTGAAGCTTTCTTT
TRBD1 TRBJ2-2 . TRBV11-2 13 CASLRGQTGELFF TGTGCCAGTCTCAGGGGGCAAACCGGGGAGCTGTTTTTT
. TRBJ1-5 . TRBV19 14 CASSTYGSNQPQHF TGTGCCAGTAGTACGTATGGTAGCAATCAGCCCCAGCATTTT
TRBD2 TRBJ2-7 . TRBV29-1 15 CSAYGYGTKPYEQYF TGCAGCGCCTACGGATACGGGACTAAACCCTACGAGCAGTACTTC
TRBD1 TRBJ1-2 . TRBV5-1 15 CASSLARQGHDGYTF TGCGCCAGCAGCTTGGCACGACAGGGGCATGATGGCTACACCTTC
TRBD2 TRBJ2-1 . TRBV7-3 14 CASSPGLAGREQFF TGTGCCAGCAGCCCGGGACTAGCGGGAAGAGAGCAGTTCTTC
. TRBJ2-1 . TRBV7-3 15 CASSLVGGTYNEQFF TGTGCCAGCAGCTTGGTGGGCGGAACCTACAATGAGCAGTTCTTC
TRBD1 TRBJ2-1 once TRBV10-3 17 CAITGQGGPRGSDEQFF TGTGCCATAACCGGACAGGGCGGCCCAAGGGGAAGCGATGAGCAGTTCTTC
. TRBJ2-4 . TRBV9 15 CASSVGALEKNIQYF TGTGCCAGCAGCGTAGGAGCCCTGGAGAAAAACATTCAGTACTTC
TRBD2 TRBJ2-3 once TRBV10-2 16 CASTNTGGDLGDTQYF TGCGCCAGCACAAATACGGGGGGTGACTTAGGCGATACGCAGTATTTT
. TRBJ2-7 . TRBV5-6 16 CASSLLSWAGLHEQYF TGTGCCAGCAGCTTGTTAAGTTGGGCGGGTCTTCACGAGCAGTACTTC
. TRBJ1-3 . TRBV10-1 13 CASSGSPGNTIYF TGCGCCAGCAGCGGATCTCCGGGAAACACCATATATTTT
. TRBJ1-2 . TRBV2 13 CASSEGHNYGYTF TGTGCCAGCAGTGAAGGCCACAACTATGGCTACACCTTC
. TRBJ1-1 . TRBV19 14 CASSIPELNTEAFF TGTGCCAGTAGTATACCGGAGCTGAACACTGAAGCTTTCTTT
. TRBJ1-1 once TRBV5-1 13 CASSLDVNTEAFF TGCGCCAGCAGCTTGGACGTAAACACTGAAGCTTTCTTT
TRBD2 TRBJ2-1 . TRBV28 16 CASSLDGLATYNEQFF TGTGCCAGCAGTTTAGATGGACTAGCGACCTACAATGAGCAGTTCTTC
. TRBJ2-3 . TRBV6-1 14 CASSASPVTDTQYF TGTGCCAGCAGTGCCAGTCCAGTCACAGATACGCAGTATTTT
. TRBJ1-2 . TRBV28 16 CASSSQGALSVYGYTF TGTGCCAGCAGTTCACAGGGTGCCCTCTCTGTATATGGCTACACCTTC
TRBD1 TRBJ2-7 . TRBV6-1 15 CASSEVGQGLHEQYF TGTGCCAGCAGTGAAGTGGGACAGGGTTTACACGAGCAGTACTTC
TRBD2 TRBJ2-1 once TRBV2 19 CASRELPGLAGSSYNEQFF TGTGCCAGCAGGGAACTACCGGGACTAGCGGGCAGCTCCTACAATGAGCAGTTCTTC
. TRBJ2-7 . TRBV27 13 CASSPRIAYEQYF TGTGCCAGCAGTCCGCGAATCGCCTACGAGCAGTACTTC
TRBD2 TRBJ2-1 . TRBV19 16 CASSAKTSGSVGEQFF TGTGCCAGTAGTGCGAAAACTAGCGGGAGCGTTGGTGAGCAGTTCTTC
. TRBJ2-7 . TRBV18 14 CASSAGPNPYEQYF TGTGCCAGCTCCGCGGGGCCGAACCCCTACGAGCAGTACTTC
. TRBJ2-1 . TRBV6-5 11 CASGTGYEQFF TGTGCCAGCGGAACAGGCTATGAGCAGTTCTTC
TRBD2 TRBJ2-1 . TRBV5-4 15 CASSSSGRALGEQFF TGTGCCAGCAGTTCCAGCGGGAGGGCCCTCGGTGAGCAGTTCTTC